The 9 T cell receptor beta chains below come from one sample, sequenced in a study of CD8 T cells in Susac syndrome. An amount of RNA that ranged from roughly 0.5 to 1 ug was reverse transcribed with random hexamers. MiXCR, applied by TCRdb to the immunoSEQ multiplex PCR reads, yields one record per CDR3 protein. The sample records about 73,000 distinct CDR3 sequences, about 94% being singletons. Sequenced sample: CD8+ T cells from PBMCs. These receptors originate from a human donor with multiple sclerosis.

The genes are TRBV27 and TRBJ2-1, with a weak D call TRBD2 (5 bases). Looked up from germline, CDR1 is MNHEY and CDR2 is SMNVEV (reference sequence). The V gene lost 3 bases and the J gene lost 10 bases, with 16 bases spanning the gap. The CDR3 totals 14 residues. CDR3 in DNA: TGTGCCAGCAGTTTTGCTCCACTAGTAGGGGAGCAGTTCTTC. Residues: CASSFAPLVGEQFF.

This chain joins TRBV12-5 and TRBJ2-1; D is undetermined. V lost 8 bases and J lost 6, with 11 bases in between. The CDR3 extends over 12 amino acids. Looked up from germline, CDR1 is LGHNT and CDR2 is FRNRAP. The DNA for the CDR3 is TGTGCTAGTTGTCTGTCAGGCAATGAGCAGTTCTTC. As protein: CASCLSGNEQFF.

The gene calls are TRBV19 and TRBJ2-2; D ambiguous. This CDR3 spans 13 amino acids. Per the germline V gene, CDR1 is LNHDA and CDR2 is SQIVND (reference sequence). The V and J ends lost 8 bases and 1 base respectively, with 8 bases between them. The CDR3 DNA sequence: TGTGCCAGTTCCTTGAGGAACACCGGGGAGCTGTTTTTT. As protein: CASSLRNTGELFF. The variable domain in full, with the rest retrieved from reference TRBV19 and TRBJ2-2, is DGGITQSPKYLFRKEGQNVTLSCEQNLNHDAMYWYRQDPGQGLRLIYYSQIVNDFQKGDIAEGYSVSREKKESFPLTVTSAQKNPTAFYLCASSLRNTGELFFGEGSRLTVL.

This clonotype appeared a single time. The chain recombines TRBV7-7 with TRBJ2-3; D is unresolved. This CDR3 region has 16 residues. Between the trimmed V and J ends, which lost 0 bases and 1 base, there was a span of 11 bases. Germline CDR1 and CDR2: SSHAT and FNYEAQ (reference sequence). CDR3 sequence: CASSLAVDFGTDTQYF. In DNA, the CDR3 is TGTGCCAGCAGCTTAGCGGTTGACTTTGGCACAGATACGCAGTATTTT. Together with reference TRBV7-7 and TRBJ2-3, the CDR3 gives the full variable domain: GAGVSQSPRYKVTKRGQDVTLRCDPISSHATLYWYQQALGQGPEFLTYFNYEAQPDKSGLPSDRFSAERPEGSISTLTIQRTEQRDSAMYRCASSLAVDFGTDTQYFGPGTRLTVL.

The chain recombines TRBV30 with TRBJ1-2, with a possible D match to TRBD1 (5 bases). The CDR3 is 14 amino acids. The V gene's germline CDR1 is GTSNPN and CDR2 SVGIG (reference sequence). Between the trimmed V and J ends, which lost 1 base and 3 bases, there was a span of 12 bases. This chain's CDR3 is CAWSAPGGDYGYTF. Here the CDR3 DNA reads TGTGCCTGGAGTGCCCCAGGAGGGGACTATGGCTACACCTTC.

The chain links TRBV6-2 or TRBV6-3 to TRBJ1-2; 7 nucleotides line up with TRBD1. The V segment lost 3 bases and the J segment 8 bases; nucleotides outside the gene matches: 3. From germline, CDR1 is MNHEY and CDR2 SVGEGT. The CDR3 extends over 12 amino acids. The CDR3 reads CASSYYRGGYTF. The CDR3 DNA sequence: TGTGCCAGCAGTTATTACAGGGGCGGCTACACCTTC.

The count of this clonotype is one. The chain employs TRBV6-2 or TRBV6-3 and TRBJ2-3; D is perhaps TRBD2 (6 bases). Germline loops: CDR1 MNHEY, CDR2 SVGEGT. V dropped 10 bases and J dropped 6 bases, with 20 bases sitting between them. The CDR3 is 14 residues long. CDR3 nucleotides: TGTGCCACCGGCGGGGCCAGTCTTGCCGATACGCAGTATTTT. Its translation: CATGGASLADTQYF.

V gene TRBV7-8 combines with J gene TRBJ2-3, with 8 bases identical to TRBD2. Germline loops: CDR1 SGHVS, CDR2 FQNEAQ. The CDR3 covers 16 residues. Germline trimming cut 5 bases from V and 5 bases from J; bases unmatched to any gene: 12. DNA of the CDR3: TGTGCCAGCAGCCCCTCTGTGGGCGGGAGGAGAGATACGCAGTATTTT. It yields the protein CASSPSVGGRRDTQYF.

The CDR3 loop reads CASSLGGRAYEQYF. Written as DNA, the CDR3 is TGTGCCAGCAGTTTGGGGGGCAGGGCCTACGAGCAGTACTTC. The rearrangement uses TRBV12-3 or TRBV12-4 and TRBJ2-7, with D possibly being TRBD1 or TRBD2 (6 bases each). CDR3 length: 14 amino acids. V was trimmed by 3 bases and J by 2 bases, leaving 11 bases between them.